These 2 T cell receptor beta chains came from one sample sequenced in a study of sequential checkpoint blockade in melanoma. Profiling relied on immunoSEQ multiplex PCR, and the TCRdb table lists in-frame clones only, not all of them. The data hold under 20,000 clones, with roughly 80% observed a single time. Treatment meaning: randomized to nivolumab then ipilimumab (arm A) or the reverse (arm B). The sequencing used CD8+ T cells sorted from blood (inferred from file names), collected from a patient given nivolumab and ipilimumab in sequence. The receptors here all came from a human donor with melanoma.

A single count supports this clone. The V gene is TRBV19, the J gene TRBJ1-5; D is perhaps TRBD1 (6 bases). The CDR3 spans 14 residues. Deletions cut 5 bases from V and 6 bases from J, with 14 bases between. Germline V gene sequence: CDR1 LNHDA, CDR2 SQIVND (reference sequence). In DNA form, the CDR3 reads TGTGCCAGTAGTGAAAGGACAGAACTTCAGCCCCAGCATTTT. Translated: CASSERTELQPQHF.

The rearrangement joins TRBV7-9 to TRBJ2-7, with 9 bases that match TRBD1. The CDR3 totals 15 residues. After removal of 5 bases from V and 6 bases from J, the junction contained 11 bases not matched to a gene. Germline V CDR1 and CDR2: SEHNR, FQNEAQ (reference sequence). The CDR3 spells CASSPWGQGISEQYF. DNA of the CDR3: TGTGCCAGCAGCCCATGGGGACAGGGAATCTCCGAGCAGTACTTC.